This entry describes one TCR beta chain. The antigen remains unidentified. Uncontrolled infection, other autoimmune disease, pregnancy and lactation each barred patients from inclusion. This sample holds PBMCs from roughly 10 ml fresh peripheral blood. The source of the sample is a study of T cells in Graves' hyperthyroidism and ophthalmopathy. Findings and limits, study-wide: Within blood appeared most thyroid clonotypes that had expanded above 0.001.

Looked up from germline, CDR1 is DFQATT and CDR2 is SNEGSKA (reference sequence). This CDR3 has 15 residues. With V trimmed by 6 bases and J by 7 bases, 9 bases remained unmatched. The source material, RNA transcripts, was used to amplify TCR beta CDR3 regions. RT-PCR in the first round (using the HTBI primer set) targeted the TCR CDR3. TCRdb used MiXCR to reprocess the multiplex PCR reads, holding one entry per CDR3 protein. The sample has under 400,000 distinct CDR3 sequences, roughly 14% seen once. The rearrangement joins TRBV20-1 to TRBJ2-2; TRBD1 matches 12 bases. The clonotype originates from a woman aged 18-29 years with Graves' hyperthyroidism that later progressed to Graves' ophthalmopathy. What was sequenced was blood. In DNA, the CDR3 is TGCAGTGCCAGGCCGGGACAGGGGGCGAGCGGGGAGCTGTTTTTT. It is translated as CSARPGQGASGELFF.